This T cell receptor (beta chain) came from a study of cytomegalovirus exposure and HLA in healthy donors. Whole-study results and caveats: Only CMV serostatus was available as immune exposure information.

The CDR3 totals 16 residues. Germline V CDR1 and CDR2: SGHAT, FQNNGV. Losses at the gene ends were 2 bases for V and 2 bases for J; bases not matched to a gene: 7. Both 60 Vbeta primers and 13 Jbeta primers went into the PCR. Profiling relied on immunoSEQ multiplex PCR, and the TCRdb table lists in-frame clones only, not all of them. The sample has around 67,000 clones; 70% to 75% are singletons. This clone was seen only a few times. Its specificity is not known. A far larger clone is off by one base, so a read error is likely. This sequence was found in a woman under 40 in good health and CMV-seropositive. The chain links TRBV11-2 to TRBJ1-1, with 8 bases matching TRBD1. The specimen was PBMCs. DNA of the CDR3: TGTGCCAGCAGCTTATGTGGGACAGGAGGAAACACTGAAGCTTTCTTT. Residues: CASSLCGTGGNTEAFF.